Described below is a single T cell receptor beta chain sequence and its context. Antigen: not known. The source of the sample is a study of cytomegalovirus exposure and HLA in healthy donors. The study, taken as a whole, reports: Analyzed later, most CMV-associated TCR beta chains appeared HLA-restricted. Clonal expansion was found to be greater in HLA-associated TCR beta chains than in equally common others in a later analysis. As a later analysis showed, several of the most significant clusters appeared to be linked to common viral pathogens.

CDR3 size: 17 residues. The germline CDR1 and CDR2 sequences are SGDLS and YYNGEE. PCR amplification relied on 60 Vbeta primers (plus 13 Jbeta primers). Clones were read by immunoSEQ multiplex PCR, and TCRdb kept only the in-frame ones, dropping some. The table lists fewer than 150,000 clones, 78% of them singletons. V and J are TRBV9 and TRBJ2-5, with 13 positions matching TRBD2. TRBJ2-7 matches the DNA end more closely, so the J call is doubtful. The sample was PBMCs. This TCR was sampled from a male donor in good health and CMV-seronegative. CDR3 residues: CASSVDGTSGASYEQYF. Here the CDR3 DNA reads TGTGCCAGCAGCGTAGACGGGACTAGCGGGGCCTCCTACGAGCAGTACTTC.